The 29 T cell receptor beta chains given below trace back to one sample, sequenced in a study of blood T cell repertoires in COVID-19. Sequenced by immunoSEQ multiplex PCR; TCRdb stores in-frame clones only, minus some. The sample has 130,000 or so clones; approximately 79% are singletons. The sample comprised PBMCs or T cells enriched from blood (not recorded which). These receptors all come from a man in his forties with acute COVID-19.

The rearrangement uses TRBV7-2 and TRBJ1-2; 12 bases align to TRBD1. With 6 bases clipped from V and 8 bases from J, the junction kept 10 bases outside the gene matches. Germline loops: CDR1 SGHTA, CDR2 FQGNSA. The CDR3 consists of 15 residues. CDR3 DNA: TGTGCCAGCAGTCCCGTTACGGGACAGGGGGCAGGCTACACCTTC. It translates to CASSPVTGQGAGYTF.

V is TRBV29-1 and J is TRBJ1-1; tentatively, D is TRBD1 (6 bases). CDR1 and CDR2 from the germline V gene are SQVTM and ANQGSEA. The CDR3 sequence is 13 residues long. Trimming removed 4 bases at V and 10 bases at J, with 19 bases between. For the CDR3, the DNA is TGCAGCGTTGGACAGGAGATGTCGTTAGGAGCTTTCTTT. It codes for CSVGQEMSLGAFF.

Concerning this clone: The germline gene is not matched at one end of the junction; a read error may be the cause. The J gene is TRBJ2-1, the V gene TRBV7-7, with TRBD2 matching over 8 bases. The CDR3 is 16 amino acids. Germline values: CDR1 SSHAT, CDR2 FNYEAQ (reference sequence). The CDR3 DNA follows: TGTGCTAGCAGCTTATCCGGGGGGGTCTCCTACAATGAGCAGTTCTTC. Protein sequence: CASSLSGGVSYNEQFF. The full variable domain, in which reference TRBV7-7 and TRBJ2-1 provide the parts outside the CDR3, is GAGVSQSPRYKVTKRGQDVTLRCDPISSHATLYWYQQALGQGPEFLTYFNYEAQPDKSGLPSDRFSAERPEGSISTLTIQRTEQRDSAMYRCASSLSGGVSYNEQFFGPGTRLTVL.

There are a few counts of this clone. The J gene is TRBJ2-1, the V gene TRBV18, with TRBD1 as a possible D gene (6 bases). This CDR3 comprises 15 residues. V dropped 4 bases and J dropped 0 bases, with 10 bases sitting between them. Per germline, CDR1 KGHSH and CDR2 LQKENI. DNA of the CDR3: TGTGCCAGCTCACTACAGGGAACCTCCTACAATGAGCAGTTCTTC. Residues: CASSLQGTSYNEQFF.

V gene TRBV9 combines with J gene TRBJ2-2; 15 bases match TRBD2. Per the germline V gene, CDR1 is SGDLS and CDR2 is YYNGEE. Trimming took 4 bases from V and 4 from J; bases not matched to a gene: 8. The CDR3 has 18 residues. The CDR3 coding sequence is TGTGCCAGCAGCTCCGGACTAGCGGGGGGGCTTGGCACCGGGGAGCTGTTTTTT. Protein: CASSSGLAGGLGTGELFF.

The chain has TRBV19 and TRBJ1-5, with D uncertain. The CDR3 length is 13 residues. From germline, CDR1 is LNHDA and CDR2 SQIVND (reference sequence). V was pared by 4 bases and J by 8 bases, with 12 bases between. CDR3 sequence (DNA): TGTGCCAGTAGTACACACCCCCAGGAGCCCCAGCATTTT. This sequence encodes CASSTHPQEPQHF.

Here the CDR3 reads CASSLMTGLAYEQYF. As DNA, the CDR3 is TGTGCCAGCAGCTTGATGACAGGGCTAGCATACGAGCAGTACTTC. This chain links TRBV11-2 with TRBJ2-7, with TRBD1 identical over 7 bases. There are 15 residues in the CDR3. V shed 3 bases and J 4 bases; nucleotides not matched to a gene: 9. Germline lookup yields CDR1 SGHAT and CDR2 FQNNGV.

CDR3 coding DNA: TGCGCCAGCAGCTCTTGGGGGGATGAGCAGTTCTTC. It translates to CASSSWGDEQFF. The chain is built from TRBV5-1 and TRBJ2-1; TRBD2 might be the D (6 bases). The V and J ends lost 3 bases and 8 bases respectively, with 9 bases between them. Germline-derived CDR1 and CDR2 are SGHRS and YFSETQ. This CDR3 has 12 residues.

The V gene is TRBV5-1, the J gene TRBJ2-1; TRBD2 matches at 10 bases. From germline, CDR1 is SGHRS and CDR2 YFSETQ. The V segment lost 8 bases and the J segment 8 bases; nucleotides outside the gene matches: 4. This CDR3 comprises 12 residues. CDR3 residues: CASKREGHEQFF. CDR3 coding DNA: TGCGCCAGTAAGCGGGAGGGCCATGAGCAGTTCTTC.

Comments on this clone: Its ends do not fully match the called genes, so a read error is possible. The chain is built from TRBV7-7 and TRBJ2-1; TRBD2 aligns across 9 bases. The CDR3 is 15 amino acids. The germline V gene encodes CDR1 SSHAT and CDR2 FNYEAQ (reference sequence). This CDR3 is CASSISAGGPHEQFF. The CDR3 nucleotides are TGTGCTAGCAGCATCTCCGCGGGAGGGCCTCATGAGCAGTTCTTC.

Written as DNA, the CDR3 is TGTGCCTGGAGTGTACGGGATCAGCCCCAGCATTTT. Residues: CAWSVRDQPQHF. The chain joins TRBV30 to TRBJ1-5; D is uncertain. Germline V gene sequence: CDR1 GTSNPN, CDR2 SVGIG (reference sequence). The V end was cut by 0 bases, the J end by 5 bases, with 5 bases between. This CDR3 contains 12 residues. Combining the CDR3 with reference TRBV30 and TRBJ1-5 gives the whole variable domain SQTIHQWPATLVQPVGSPLSLECTVEGTSNPNLYWYRQAAGRGLQLLFYSVGIGQISSEVPQNLSASRPQDRQFILSSKKLLLSDSGFYLCAWSVRDQPQHFGDGTRLSIL.

V is TRBV10-2 and J is TRBJ1-1; 11 bases are shared with TRBD1. Germline V gene sequence: CDR1 WSHSY, CDR2 SAAADI. The CDR3 contains 16 residues. V lost 6 bases, J lost 3 bases, and 9 bases stayed unmatched. The CDR3 protein is CASRQGQGVFYTEAFF. For the CDR3, the DNA is TGCGCCAGCAGGCAGGGACAGGGGGTTTTTTACACTGAAGCTTTCTTT.

This clone was observed a few times. Other DNA sequences within the sample encode an identical CDR3. The chain links TRBV6-5 to TRBJ2-1; D might be TRBD1 (6 bases). Between the trimmed V and J ends, which lost 2 bases and 0 bases, there was a span of 8 bases. The V gene's germline CDR1 is MNHEY and CDR2 SVGAGI. The CDR3 is 15 residues long. CDR3 region: CASSYGRGSYNEQFF. The DNA for the CDR3 is TGTGCCAGCAGTTACGGCAGGGGCTCCTACAATGAGCAGTTCTTC.

This clone was detected a few times. The rearrangement uses TRBV7-6 and TRBJ1-1, with D possibly being TRBD1 (6 bases). V lost 5 bases, J lost 0 bases, and 13 bases lay in between. Per germline, CDR1 SGHVS and CDR2 FNYEAQ. The CDR3 contains 15 residues. In DNA form, the CDR3 reads TGTGCCAGCAGCGTAGGACAGCCTATGAACACTGAAGCTTTCTTT. It translates to CASSVGQPMNTEAFF.

V gene TRBV5-4 combines with J gene TRBJ1-3, with a possible D match to TRBD1 (6 bases). Trimming pared 3 bases from V and 2 bases from J, leaving 12 bases between. The CDR3 runs to 15 residues. Germline V gene data show CDR1 as SGHNT and CDR2 as YYREEE (reference sequence). DNA of the CDR3: TGTGCCAGCAGCTCTTCAGGGACACCTGGAAACACCATATATTTT. It specifies CASSSSGTPGNTIYF.

The rearrangement links TRBV28 to TRBJ1-6, with 8 bases lining up with TRBD1. The CDR3 is 14 amino acids. CDR1 is MDHEN, CDR2 SYDVKM, per germline. J lost 7 bases, V lost 7 bases, and 6 bases had no gene match. CDR3 nucleotides: TGTGCCAGCACCGGGACAGGAGGAAATTCACCCCTCCACTTT. Protein product: CASTGTGGNSPLHF.

The chain employs TRBV18 and TRBJ2-2; 8 bases agree with TRBD2. V lost 3 bases and J lost 1; bases outside the gene matches: 4. The CDR3 runs to 16 residues. The germline V gene encodes CDR1 KGHSH and CDR2 LQKENI. The CDR3 sequence is CASSPTGGMNTGELFF. For the CDR3, the DNA is TGTGCCAGCTCACCCACGGGAGGGATGAACACCGGGGAGCTGTTTTTT.

This chain uses TRBV2 with TRBJ2-6, with 7 bases aligning to TRBD2. V lost 11 bases and J lost 0; bases outside the gene matches: 13. This CDR3 spans 17 amino acids. Germline assignment: CDR1 SNHLY and CDR2 FYNNEI. CDR3: CACPSGTKSSGANVLTF. CDR3 DNA sequence: TGTGCCTGCCCCTCAGGGACTAAGAGCTCTGGGGCCAACGTCCTGACTTTC.

The chain uses TRBV11-3 and TRBJ2-1; 8 positions match TRBD1. From germline, CDR1 is SGHNT and CDR2 YENEEA. V was clipped by 5 bases and J by 3 bases; unmatched bases: 3. The CDR3 sequence is 14 residues long. CDR3 sequence: CASSHRGDYNEQFF. CDR3 sequence (DNA): TGTGCCAGCAGCCACAGGGGGGACTACAATGAGCAGTTCTTC.

The chain links TRBV7-2 to TRBJ2-3, with 10 positions matching TRBD2. Germline V gene lookup returns CDR1 SGHTA and CDR2 FQGNSA. With 4 bases clipped from V and 5 bases from J, the junction kept 12 bases outside the gene matches. The CDR3 has 17 amino acids. CDR3 region: CASSSWTSGIPGDTQYF. CDR3 sequence (DNA): TGTGCCAGCAGCTCTTGGACTAGCGGAATCCCTGGAGATACGCAGTATTTT.

CDR3 nucleotide sequence: TGTGCCAGCAGCTTAGCTACTAGCGGGAGTGGATACGAGCAGTACTTC. Residues: CASSLATSGSGYEQYF. The rearrangement uses TRBV7-2 and TRBJ2-7, with 11 bases aligning to TRBD2. The CDR3 runs 16 residues. The V and J ends lost 0 bases and 4 bases, in that order; junction bases with no gene match: 5. CDR1 SGHTA and CDR2 FQGNSA come from the germline V gene.

As to this clone: In the same sample, other DNA sequences code for this CDR3. This chain links TRBV30 with TRBJ2-6; D perhaps matches TRBD1 (6 bases). V lost 8 bases and J lost 1, with 9 bases in between. In germline, CDR1 is GTSNPN, CDR2 SVGIG (reference sequence). The CDR3 spans 13 residues. CDR3 amino acids: CALQGSGANVLTF. For the CDR3, the DNA is TGTGCCCTTCAGGGGTCTGGGGCCAACGTCCTGACTTTC.

V gene TRBV7-9 combines with J gene TRBJ1-1, with 7 positions matching TRBD1. Trimming removed 2 bases from V and 0 bases from J; junction bases left unmatched: 3. This CDR3 has 15 residues. Germline V CDR1 and CDR2: SEHNR, FQNEAQ (reference sequence). The CDR3: CASSLNRGMNTEAFF. CDR3 DNA: TGTGCCAGCAGCTTAAACAGGGGAATGAACACTGAAGCTTTCTTT.

J is TRBJ1-6 and V is TRBV5-5; 8 bases agree with TRBD1. This CDR3 has 16 residues. Germline CDR1 reads SGHKS; CDR2 reads YYEKEE (reference sequence). V shed 0 bases, J shed 9 bases, and the junction held 8 bases outside the gene matches. CDR3 amino acids: CASSLEAPDRASPLHF. CDR3 coding DNA: TGTGCCAGCAGCTTGGAGGCCCCGGACAGGGCTTCACCCCTCCACTTT.

The chain links TRBV19 to TRBJ2-7; tentative D call: TRBD2 (5 bases). The V end lost 5 bases, the J end lost 1 base, and 9 bases lay between the germline ends. The CDR3 consists of 13 residues. The germline V gene has CDR1 LNHDA and CDR2 SQIVND (reference sequence). The CDR3 protein is CASSEGVSYEQYF. The CDR3 DNA sequence: TGTGCCAGTAGTGAGGGAGTTTCCTACGAGCAGTACTTC.

J is TRBJ1-2 and V is TRBV28, with 9 bases identical to TRBD1. Germline V gene data show CDR1 as MDHEN and CDR2 as SYDVKM. This CDR3 spans 15 amino acids. Trimming removed 1 base from V and 6 bases from J; junction bases left unmatched: 6. This chain's CDR3 is CASSLYGGQGDGYTF. CDR3 in DNA: TGTGCCAGCAGTTTATACGGGGGACAGGGAGATGGCTACACCTTC.

This chain links TRBV10-3 with TRBJ2-7, with a possible D match to TRBD2 (5 bases). Germline V gives CDR1 ENHRY, CDR2 SYGVKD. V shed 6 bases and J shed 4 bases, with 13 bases lying between them. The length of the CDR3 is 13 residues. The chain's CDR3 is CAISDGIHYEQYF. The CDR3 DNA reads as TGTGCCATCAGCGACGGGATCCATTACGAGCAGTACTTC.

The V gene is TRBV19, the J gene TRBJ1-5; tentative D call: TRBD1 (5 bases). V was pared by 6 bases and J by 7 bases, with 16 bases between. In germline, CDR1 is LNHDA, CDR2 SQIVND (reference sequence). CDR3 length: 14 amino acids. CDR3 DNA sequence: TGTGCCAGTAGCGCCATGGGGGGAAACCAGCCCCAGCATTTT. Translating gives CASSAMGGNQPQHF.

Only a few counts were recorded for this clone. V and J are TRBV18 and TRBJ1-6; D is unclear. The V end lost 0 bases, the J end lost 9 bases, and 6 bases lay between the germline ends. CDR3 length: 13 residues. Germline loops: CDR1 KGHSH, CDR2 LQKENI. CDR3 in amino acids: CASSPPPVSPLHF. CDR3 nucleotide sequence: TGTGCCAGCTCACCACCTCCGGTTTCACCCCTCCACTTT.